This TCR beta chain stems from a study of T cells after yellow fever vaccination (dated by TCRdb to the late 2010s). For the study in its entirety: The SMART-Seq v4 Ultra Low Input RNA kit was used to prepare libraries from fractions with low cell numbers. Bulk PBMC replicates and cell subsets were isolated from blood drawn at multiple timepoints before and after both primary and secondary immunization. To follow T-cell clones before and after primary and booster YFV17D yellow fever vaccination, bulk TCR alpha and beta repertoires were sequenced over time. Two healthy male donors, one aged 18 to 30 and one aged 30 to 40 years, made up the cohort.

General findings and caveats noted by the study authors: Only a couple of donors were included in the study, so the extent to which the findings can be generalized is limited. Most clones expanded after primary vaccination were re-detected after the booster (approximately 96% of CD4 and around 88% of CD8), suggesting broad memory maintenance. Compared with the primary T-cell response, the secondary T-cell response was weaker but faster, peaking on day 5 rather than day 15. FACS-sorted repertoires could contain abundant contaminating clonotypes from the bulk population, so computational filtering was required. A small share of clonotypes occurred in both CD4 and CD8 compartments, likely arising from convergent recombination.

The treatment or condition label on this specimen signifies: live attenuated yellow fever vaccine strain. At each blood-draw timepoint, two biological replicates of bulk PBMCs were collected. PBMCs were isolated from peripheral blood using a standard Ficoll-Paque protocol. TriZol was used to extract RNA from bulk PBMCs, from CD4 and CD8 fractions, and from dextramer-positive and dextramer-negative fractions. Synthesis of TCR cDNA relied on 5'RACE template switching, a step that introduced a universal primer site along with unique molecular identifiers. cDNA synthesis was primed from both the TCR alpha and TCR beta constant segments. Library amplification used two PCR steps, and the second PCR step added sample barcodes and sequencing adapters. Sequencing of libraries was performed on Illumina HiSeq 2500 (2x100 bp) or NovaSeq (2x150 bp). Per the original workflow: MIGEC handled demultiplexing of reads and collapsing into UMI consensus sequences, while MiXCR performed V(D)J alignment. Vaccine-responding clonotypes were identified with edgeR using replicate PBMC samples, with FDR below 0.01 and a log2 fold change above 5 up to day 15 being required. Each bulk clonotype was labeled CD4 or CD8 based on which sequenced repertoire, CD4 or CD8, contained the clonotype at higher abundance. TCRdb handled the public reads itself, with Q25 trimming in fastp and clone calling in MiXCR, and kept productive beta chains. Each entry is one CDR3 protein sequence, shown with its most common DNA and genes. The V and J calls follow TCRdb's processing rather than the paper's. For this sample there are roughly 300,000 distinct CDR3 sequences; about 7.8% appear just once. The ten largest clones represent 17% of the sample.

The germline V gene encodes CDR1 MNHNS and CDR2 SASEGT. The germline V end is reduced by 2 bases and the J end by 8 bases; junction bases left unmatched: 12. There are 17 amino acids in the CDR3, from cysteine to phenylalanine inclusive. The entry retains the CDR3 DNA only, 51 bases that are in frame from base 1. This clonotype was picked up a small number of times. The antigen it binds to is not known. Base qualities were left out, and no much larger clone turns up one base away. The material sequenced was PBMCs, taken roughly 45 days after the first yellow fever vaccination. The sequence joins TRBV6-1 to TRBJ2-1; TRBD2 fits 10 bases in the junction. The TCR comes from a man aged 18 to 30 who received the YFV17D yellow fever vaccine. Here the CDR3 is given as CASSERRTSGGADEQFF. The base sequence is TGTGCCAGCAGTGAAAGAAGAACGAGCGGGGGGGCGGATGAGCAGTTCTTC.